The next 22 T cell receptor beta chains were all read from a single sample in a study of a mutant IDH1 vaccine in newly diagnosed glioma. As to time point: week 23, last vaccination. Doses of 300 ug of mutant IDH1 20-mer peptide were given with topical imiquimod. Their target antigens are unknown. Profiling relied on immunoSEQ multiplex PCR, and the TCRdb table lists in-frame clones only, not all of them. The profile shows approximately 41,000 clones, approximately 89% of them singletons. Sequencing was performed on PBMCs, taken from a glioma patient whose treatment included an IDH1 peptide vaccine. The origin of the receptors is a man aged 45-65 years with glioma.

The chain has TRBV6-1 and TRBJ2-2; no definite D call. The germline CDR1 and CDR2 sequences are MNHNS and SASEGT. Between the trimmed V and J ends, which lost 4 bases and 3 bases, there was a span of 6 bases. The CDR3 is 13 residues long. The CDR3 spells CASSGTYTGELFF. The DNA for the CDR3 is TGTGCCAGCAGTGGTACGTACACCGGGGAGCTGTTTTTT.

This clone appeared a few times. The chain couples TRBV19 to TRBJ1-5; D not certain. The CDR3 sequence is 12 residues long. V was clipped by 6 bases and J by 4 bases, with 7 bases between them. From germline, CDR1 is LNHDA and CDR2 SQIVND (reference sequence). CDR3 DNA sequence: TGTGCCAGTAGATCCAGTAATCAGCCCCAGCATTTT. As protein: CASRSSNQPQHF.

The chain couples TRBV28 to TRBJ2-3; possibly TRBD2 for D (5 bases). CDR3 length equals 16 residues. V gave up 6 bases and J gave up 7 bases, with 23 bases separating them. Germline values: CDR1 MDHEN, CDR2 SYDVKM. CDR3 protein: CASSPLGRAGRHTQYF. The CDR3 nucleotides are TGTGCCAGCAGCCCCCTTGGGCGGGCTGGCCGGCATACGCAGTATTTT.

The chain couples TRBV15 to TRBJ2-7, with 8 bases identical to TRBD1. CDR1 is LNHNV, CDR2 YYDKDF, per germline (reference sequence). Trimming took 11 bases from V and 2 from J; bases not matched to a gene: 14. The CDR3 extends over 15 amino acids. As DNA, the CDR3 is TGTGCCGCGCGACTGCGGGCAGGGGGCGCCTACGAGCAGTACTTC. Amino acid sequence: CAARLRAGGAYEQYF.

The genes are TRBV6-1 and TRBJ1-2; D call uncertain. The V gene lost 6 bases and the J gene lost 8 bases, with 13 bases spanning the gap. Germline values: CDR1 MNHNS, CDR2 SASEGT. The CDR3 is 12 amino acids. The DNA for the CDR3 is TGTGCCAGCAGGAGTTTAGGGAGCGGCTACACCTTC. It yields the protein CASRSLGSGYTF.

This clone was counted only a few times. The rearrangement joins TRBV30 to TRBJ2-2; D remains ambiguous. The germline V gene has CDR1 GTSNPN and CDR2 SVGIG (reference sequence). The CDR3 loop spans 13 amino acids. The V end lost 3 bases, the J end lost 0 bases, and 5 bases lay between the germline ends. The CDR3 DNA is TGTGCCTGGAGCTCCTCGAACACCGGGGAGCTGTTTTTT. Protein sequence: CAWSSSNTGELFF. Supplemented by reference TRBV30 and TRBJ2-2, the full variable domain reads SQTIHQWPATLVQPVGSPLSLECTVEGTSNPNLYWYRQAAGRGLQLLFYSVGIGQISSEVPQNLSASRPQDRQFILSSKKLLLSDSGFYLCAWSSSNTGELFFGEGSRLTVL.

The sample holds a few counts of this clone. The chain carries TRBV6-1 and TRBJ2-1, with TRBD2 matching 11 bases. The germline V gene has CDR1 MNHNS and CDR2 SASEGT. Losses at the gene ends were 3 bases for V and 3 bases for J; bases not matched to a gene: 10. The CDR3 loop spans 18 amino acids. CDR3 nucleotides: TGTGCCAGCAGTGAGGGGGTAGCGGGAGGGACAATCTACAATGAGCAGTTCTTC. Its protein is CASSEGVAGGTIYNEQFF.

V is TRBV18 and J is TRBJ1-5; the D gene is possibly TRBD1 (5 bases). The CDR3 sequence is 15 residues long. Germline V gives CDR1 KGHSH, CDR2 LQKENI. V dropped 2 bases and J dropped 2 bases, with 10 bases sitting between them. The CDR3 DNA is TGTGCCAGCTCACCAGCAGGGCCTCGCAATCAGCCCCAGCATTTT. Translating it yields CASSPAGPRNQPQHF.

The chain employs TRBV4-2 and TRBJ1-6, with no clear D. The germline V gene encodes CDR1 LGHNA and CDR2 YNFKEQ. CDR3 size: 19 residues. V dropped 3 bases and J dropped 5 bases, with 23 bases sitting between them. CDR3 protein: CASSHPPVRVNGDNSPLHF. In DNA, the CDR3 is TGTGCCAGCAGCCACCCCCCCGTTCGGGTAAACGGGGATAATTCACCCCTCCACTTT.

The genes are TRBV19 and TRBJ1-2; D gene uncertain. The CDR3 sequence is 14 residues long. CDR1 and CDR2 from the germline V gene are LNHDA and SQIVND (reference sequence). Trimming left V 3 bases short and J 1 base short, with 9 bases between. CDR3 nucleotide sequence: TGTGCCAGTAGTATCGGGAGTTTTAACTATGGCTACACCTTC. It specifies CASSIGSFNYGYTF.

The chain recombines TRBV29-1 with TRBJ2-6; D is unresolved. CDR1 and CDR2 from the germline V gene are SQVTM and ANQGSEA. CDR3 length: 12 amino acids. V gave up 7 bases and J gave up 1 base, with 5 bases separating them. The CDR3 loop is CSGGSGANVLTF. In DNA form, the CDR3 reads TGCAGCGGTGGATCTGGGGCCAACGTCCTGACTTTC. The entire variable domain, with the rest obtained from reference TRBV29-1 and TRBJ2-6, is as follows: SAVISQKPSRDICQRGTSLTIQCQVDSQVTMMFWYRQQPGQSLTLIATANQGSEATYESGFVIDKFPISRPNLTFSTLTVSNMSPEDSSIYLCSGGSGANVLTFGAGSRLTVL.

The chain couples TRBV11-2 to TRBJ2-6; D is perhaps TRBD2 (5 bases). Germline V gives CDR1 SGHAT, CDR2 FQNNGV. Trimming removed 5 bases at V and 4 bases at J, with 12 bases between. CDR3 length: 15 amino acids. This chain's CDR3 is CASSLSGSGANVLTF. The CDR3 DNA sequence: TGTGCCAGCAGCCTGTCGGGGTCCGGGGCCAACGTCCTGACTTTC.

This CDR3 is CASSETGLGKLFF. The DNA of the CDR3 is TGCGCCAGCAGTGAGACCGGGTTGGGAAAACTGTTTTTT. This chain connects TRBV10-1 to TRBJ1-4; D not resolved. Germline CDR1 and CDR2: WNHNN and SYGVQD (reference sequence). Trimming stripped 2 bases from V and 10 bases from J, with 11 bases between. This CDR3 comprises 13 residues.

The CDR3 DNA sequence: TGTGCCAGCAGCTTAGGCCGACGGGGGGACACTGAAGCTTTCTTT. Its protein product is CASSLGRRGDTEAFF. The V call is TRBV11-2, the J call TRBJ1-1; possibly TRBD1 for D (5 bases). Trimming stripped 1 base from V and 3 bases from J, with 12 bases between. CDR3 length: 15 amino acids. CDR1 is SGHAT and CDR2 is FQNNGV in the germline V gene.

This sequence joins TRBV6-6 and TRBJ1-5, with 9 bases aligning to TRBD1. In germline, CDR1 is MNHNY, CDR2 SVGAGI (reference sequence). Losses at the gene ends were 8 bases for V and 7 bases for J; bases not matched to a gene: 9. The CDR3 has 14 amino acids. The CDR3 region has the DNA TGTGCCAGCTTCCAGGGGACAGGGCTCCAGCCCCAGCATTTT. Amino acids: CASFQGTGLQPQHF.

The DNA of the CDR3 is TGTGCCTGGGAGGGGACTAGCGTCTACAATGAGCAGTTCTTC. Translating it yields CAWEGTSVYNEQFF. V gene TRBV30 combines with J gene TRBJ2-1; the match to TRBD2 covers 10 bases. This CDR3 region has 14 residues. Per the germline V gene, CDR1 is GTSNPN and CDR2 is SVGIG (reference sequence). V dropped 5 bases and J dropped 3; count of bases not matched to a gene: 4.

The sample holds one count of this clone. This chain links TRBV5-1 with TRBJ1-6, with unresolved D. Trimming removed 4 bases from V and 0 bases from J, with 11 bases in between. CDR3 length: 16 amino acids. The germline gives CDR1 SGHRS, CDR2 YFSETQ. CDR3 amino acids: CASSPGSGSYNSPLHF. CDR3 DNA: TGCGCCAGCAGCCCCGGGTCCGGCTCCTATAATTCACCCCTCCACTTT.

DNA for the CDR3: TGCAGCGTTGAAGATGACAGGGAGAGCTCCTACGAGCAGTACTTC. Translated: CSVEDDRESSYEQYF. V is TRBV29-1 and J is TRBJ2-7; 7 bases agree with TRBD1. Germline trimming cut 0 bases from V and 0 bases from J; bases unmatched to any gene: 5. This CDR3 is 15 amino acids long. The germline CDR1 and CDR2 sequences are SQVTM and ANQGSEA.

The chain employs TRBV14 and TRBJ1-6; D is unresolved. CDR1 is SGHDN, CDR2 FVKESK, per germline. The germline V and J ends were trimmed by 0 bases and 7 bases, with 7 bases remaining between them. CDR3 length: 14 amino acids. The CDR3 protein is CASSQELGNSPLHF. The CDR3 coding sequence is TGTGCCAGCAGCCAAGAGCTCGGAAATTCACCCCTCCACTTT.

This sequence joins TRBV10-2 and TRBJ2-4; 8 bases align to TRBD2. Germline loops: CDR1 WSHSY, CDR2 SAAADI. V lost 0 bases to trimming and J lost 2 bases; unmatched junction nucleotides: 15. The CDR3 is 20 residues long. DNA for the CDR3: TGCGCCAGCAGTGAGTCCTCCTTAGCGGGGAGAGGGTTATCCAAAAACATTCAGTACTTC. Amino acids: CASSESSLAGRGLSKNIQYF.

The chain employs TRBV29-1 and TRBJ2-3; 7 bases are a match to TRBD1. Germline CDR1 SQVTM, CDR2 ANQGSEA. J lost 5 bases, V lost 4 bases, and 6 bases had no gene match. This CDR3 spans 13 amino acids. This CDR3 is CSVAKGAGDTQYF. The CDR3 DNA sequence: TGCAGCGTTGCGAAGGGGGCCGGAGATACGCAGTATTTT.

The gene calls are TRBV6-5 and TRBJ2-7; 7 positions match TRBD2. The trim removed 3 bases at V and 1 base at J, leaving 6 bases unmatched. There are 15 residues in the CDR3. Germline CDR1 MNHEY, CDR2 SVGAGI. The CDR3 sequence: CASSYRTSPSYEQYF. CDR3 nucleotides: TGTGCCAGCAGTTATCGGACTAGTCCATCCTACGAGCAGTACTTC.